This T cell receptor (beta chain) was recovered during a study of blood T cell repertoires in COVID-19. Regarding this clone: Other DNA sequences within the sample encode an identical CDR3.

CDR3 length equals 17 residues. V shed 3 bases and J shed 0 bases, with 14 bases lying between them. The germline V gene encodes CDR1 LNHNV and CDR2 YYDKDF (reference sequence). Method: immunoSEQ multiplex PCR; TCRdb's copy keeps in-frame clones and lacks some. The repertoire includes around 59,000 clones, 80% of them detected once, and under 7.5% sits in the top ten. Sequenced input: peripheral blood. This TCR was recovered from a man between 60 and 70 years old with acute or convalescent COVID-19. The rearrangement links TRBV15 to TRBJ2-2; tentatively, D is TRBD1 (5 bases). CDR3 nucleotide sequence: TGTGCCACCAGCAGGGATCGACAGATGGCGAACACCGGGGAGCTGTTTTTT. Amino acids: CATSRDRQMANTGELFF.